Presented here are 18 T cell receptor beta chains from one specimen sequenced in a study of control samples from healthy donors and cancer patients (dated by TCRdb to 2018 to 2020). The library was obtained by the immunoSEQ multiplex PCR assay. TCRdb stores this immuneACCESS table with in-frame sequences only. Part of the clones is absent; in the studies checked, under half of the shortfall reflects unresolved V genes, and no reason is known for the rest. For this sample there are roughly 90,000 clones; roughly 78% appear just once. Approximately 9.4% of the sample goes to the ten largest clones. Sequenced: blood. All receptors derive from an older woman in good health.

The chain employs TRBV29-1 and TRBJ2-7; D unclear. The V gene lost 4 bases and the J gene lost 2 bases, with 12 bases spanning the gap. The germline V gene encodes CDR1 SQVTM and CDR2 ANQGSEA. CDR3 length: 13 amino acids. The CDR3 is CSVVKGQAYEQYF. The CDR3 DNA is TGCAGCGTTGTAAAGGGTCAGGCCTACGAGCAGTACTTC.

The V call is TRBV5-6, the J call TRBJ2-7, with D tentatively TRBD2 (5 bases). The V gene lost 10 bases and the J gene lost 4 bases, with 21 bases spanning the gap. The CDR3 totals 14 residues. The germline V gene encodes CDR1 SGHDT and CDR2 YYEEEE. The chain's CDR3 is CASRGMVPPYEQYF. For the CDR3, the DNA is TGTGCCTCCAGAGGGATGGTTCCCCCTTACGAGCAGTACTTC.

This clone was counted a single time. This rearrangement joins TRBV4-3 to TRBJ2-1; 7 nucleotides align to TRBD1. V shed 3 bases and J 9 bases; nucleotides not matched to a gene: 14. The CDR3 totals 16 residues. Germline values: CDR1 LGHNA, CDR2 YSLEER. In nucleotides, the CDR3 is TGCGCCAGCAGCCAGCTGACAGGGTCTTCAGTCGGTGAGCAGTTCTTC. Protein: CASSQLTGSSVGEQFF.

Concerning this clone: Other nucleotide sequences in the sample specify the same CDR3. The chain is built from TRBV28 and TRBJ1-5; TRBD1 might be the D (5 bases). Trimming removed 4 bases at V and 7 bases at J, with 8 bases between. The CDR3 totals 12 residues. Germline V CDR1 and CDR2: MDHEN, SYDVKM. CDR3 sequence: CASSSEGQPQHF. DNA for the CDR3: TGTGCCAGCAGTTCAGAGGGGCAGCCCCAGCATTTT.

The chain employs TRBV3-1 (or the pseudogene TRBV3-2) and TRBJ1-1; D is undetermined. V was clipped by 7 bases and J by 5 bases, with 11 bases between them. CDR3 size: 12 residues. CDR1 is LGHDT, CDR2 YNNKEL, per germline (reference sequence). This chain's CDR3 is CASTASGTEAFF. In DNA, the CDR3 is TGTGCCAGCACTGCGTCTGGAACTGAAGCTTTCTTT.

This clone was seen a single time. J is TRBJ2-1 and V is TRBV5-1; D tentatively fits TRBD1 or TRBD2 (7 bases each). The CDR3 is 13 amino acids. Germline V gene sequence: CDR1 SGHRS, CDR2 YFSETQ. V shed 4 bases and J shed 8 bases, with 13 bases lying between them. This chain's CDR3 is CASSLQGRDEQFF. In DNA form, the CDR3 reads TGCGCCAGCAGCCTACAGGGGAGGGATGAGCAGTTCTTC.

The chain carries TRBV11-3 and TRBJ2-3, with 9 positions matching TRBD1. The germline V gene has CDR1 SGHNT and CDR2 YENEEA. The CDR3 covers 13 residues. Losses at the gene ends were 4 bases for V and 8 bases for J; bases not matched to a gene: 4. The CDR3 is CASSSGQGGTQYF. The DNA of the CDR3 is TGTGCCAGCAGCTCGGGACAGGGCGGTACGCAGTATTTT.

The V and J genes are TRBV4-1 and TRBJ1-2; no definite D call. The CDR3 has 15 amino acids. The V gene lost 3 bases and the J gene lost 1 base, with 12 bases spanning the gap. Germline values: CDR1 MGHRA, CDR2 YSYEKL. The CDR3 spells CASSQETTVNYGYTF. The CDR3 region has the DNA TGCGCCAGCAGCCAGGAAACGACGGTTAACTATGGCTACACCTTC.

The chain is built from TRBV20-1 and TRBJ2-1; D unclear. Deletions cut 0 bases from V and 7 bases from J, with 4 bases between. Germline CDR1 is DFQATT and CDR2 is SNEGSKA (reference sequence). This CDR3 has 11 residues. CDR3 loop: CSARDRNEQFF. As DNA, the CDR3 is TGCAGTGCTAGAGATAGGAATGAGCAGTTCTTC.

The chain is built from TRBV3-1 (or the pseudogene TRBV3-2) and TRBJ1-2; D ambiguous. CDR3 size: 11 residues. Germline CDR1 LGHDT, CDR2 YNNKEL (reference sequence). Trimming left V 0 bases short and J 8 bases short, with 4 bases between. CDR3: CASSQESGYTF. The CDR3 DNA is TGTGCCAGCAGCCAAGAGTCAGGCTACACCTTC.

This clone showed up just once. This chain connects TRBV19 to TRBJ2-1; 9 bases fit TRBD2. Trimming cost V 5 bases and J 3 bases; bases outside gene matches: 5. Germline assignment: CDR1 LNHDA and CDR2 SQIVND (reference sequence). The CDR3 has 15 residues. CDR3 protein: CASSSLAGLYNEQFF. The CDR3 region has the DNA TGTGCCAGTAGTTCCCTAGCGGGACTCTACAATGAGCAGTTCTTC. The whole variable domain, filled in from reference TRBV19 and TRBJ2-1, reads DGGITQSPKYLFRKEGQNVTLSCEQNLNHDAMYWYRQDPGQGLRLIYYSQIVNDFQKGDIAEGYSVSREKKESFPLTVTSAQKNPTAFYLCASSSLAGLYNEQFFGPGTRLTVL.

The genes are TRBV6-4 and TRBJ1-4; 8 bases are shared with TRBD1. Germline lookup yields CDR1 MRHNA and CDR2 SNTAGT. Trimming cost V 6 bases and J 5 bases; bases outside gene matches: 8. The CDR3 runs 15 residues. In nucleotides, the CDR3 is TGTGCCAGCAGCGTCGGGACAGGAATAAATGAAAAACTGTTTTTT. Translation: CASSVGTGINEKLFF.

The chain has TRBV19 and TRBJ2-5; D possibly matches TRBD1 or TRBD2 (6 bases each). The CDR3 is 17 amino acids. V shed 4 bases and J shed 1 base, with 19 bases lying between them. Germline V lookup: CDR1 LNHDA, CDR2 SQIVND (reference sequence). The CDR3 spells CASSRGALDQVQETQYF. DNA of the CDR3: TGTGCCAGTAGTAGGGGGGCCCTAGACCAAGTCCAAGAGACCCAGTACTTC.

The gene calls are TRBV3-1 (or the pseudogene TRBV3-2) and TRBJ2-7; 8 nucleotides match TRBD1. Trimming at V came to 5 bases and at J to 7 bases, leaving 16 bases not matched to a gene. This CDR3 contains 16 residues. CDR1 is LGHDT and CDR2 is YNNKEL in the germline V gene (reference sequence). The CDR3 loop is CASSYSMTGARWEQYF. The CDR3 DNA follows: TGTGCCAGCAGCTATTCAATGACAGGGGCACGATGGGAGCAGTACTTC.

The rearrangement joins TRBV19 to TRBJ2-1, with TRBD2 identical over 12 bases. Germline trimming cut 3 bases from V and 0 bases from J; bases unmatched to any gene: 9. Per the germline V gene, CDR1 is LNHDA and CDR2 is SQIVND (reference sequence). This CDR3 has 19 amino acids. The CDR3 spells CASSMWVLAGGSSYNEQFF. In DNA, the CDR3 is TGTGCCAGTAGTATGTGGGTCCTAGCGGGAGGGAGCTCCTACAATGAGCAGTTCTTC. Full variable domain (outside the CDR3, taken from reference TRBV19 and TRBJ2-1): DGGITQSPKYLFRKEGQNVTLSCEQNLNHDAMYWYRQDPGQGLRLIYYSQIVNDFQKGDIAEGYSVSREKKESFPLTVTSAQKNPTAFYLCASSMWVLAGGSSYNEQFFGPGTRLTVL.

CDR3 region: CASRYAILRLAYNEQFF. The CDR3 DNA is TGTGCAAGTCGGTACGCCATCCTGAGGCTAGCGTACAATGAGCAGTTCTTC. This chain links TRBV12-2 with TRBJ2-1; TRBD2, the table's D call, was not compared with the DNA. TRBV12-2 is given as a pseudogene. This CDR3 contains 17 residues.

This sequence joins TRBV12-3 or TRBV12-4 and TRBJ2-5; D may be TRBD2 (6 bases). The CDR3 loop spans 12 amino acids. Trimming cost V 10 bases and J 1 base, with 10 bases left between them. The CDR3 sequence is CATRDFQETQYF. The CDR3 nucleotides are TGTGCCACCCGGGACTTCCAAGAGACCCAGTACTTC.

V gene TRBV19 combines with J gene TRBJ2-1; no definite D call. The germline V gene has CDR1 LNHDA and CDR2 SQIVND (reference sequence). This CDR3 is built from 14 residues. The V end was cut by 5 bases, the J end by 3 bases, with 11 bases between. In nucleotides, the CDR3 is TGTGCCAGTAGTCTCAGGATAGGCTACAATGAGCAGTTCTTC. Its protein is CASSLRIGYNEQFF.